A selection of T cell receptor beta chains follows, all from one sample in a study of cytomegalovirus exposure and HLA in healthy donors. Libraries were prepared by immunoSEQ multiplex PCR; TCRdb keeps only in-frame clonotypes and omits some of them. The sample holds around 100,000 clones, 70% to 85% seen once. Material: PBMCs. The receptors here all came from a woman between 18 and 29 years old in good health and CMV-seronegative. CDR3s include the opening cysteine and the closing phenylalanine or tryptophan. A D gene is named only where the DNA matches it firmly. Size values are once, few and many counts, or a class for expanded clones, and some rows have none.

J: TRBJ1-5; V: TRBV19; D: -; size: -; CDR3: CASSRGGGSNQPQHF; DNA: TGTGCCAGTAGTAGGGGCGGGGGAAGCAATCAGCCCCAGCATTTT
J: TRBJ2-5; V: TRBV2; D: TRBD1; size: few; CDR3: CASSKQGLDQETQYF; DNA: TGTGCCAGCAGCAAACAGGGGTTAGACCAAGAGACCCAGTACTTC
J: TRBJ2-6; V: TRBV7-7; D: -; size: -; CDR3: CASSLDSSGANVLTF; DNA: TGTGCTAGCAGCTTAGACAGCTCTGGGGCCAACGTCCTGACTTTC
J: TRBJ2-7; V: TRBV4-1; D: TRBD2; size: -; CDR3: CASSPGTSNYEQYF; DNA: TGCGCCAGCAGCCCCGGGACTAGCAACTACGAGCAGTACTTC
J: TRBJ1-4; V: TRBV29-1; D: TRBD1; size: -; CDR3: CSVRQGINEKLFF; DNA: TGCAGCGTTCGACAGGGGATAAATGAAAAACTGTTTTTT
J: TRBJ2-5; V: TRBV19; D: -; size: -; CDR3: CASSLGLPPETQYF; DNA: TGTGCCAGTAGTCTCGGACTGCCTCCGGAGACCCAGTACTTC
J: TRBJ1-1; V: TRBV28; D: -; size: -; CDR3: CASSLKWTTGNTEAFF; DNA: TGTGCCAGCAGTTTAAAATGGACAACCGGGAACACTGAAGCTTTCTTT
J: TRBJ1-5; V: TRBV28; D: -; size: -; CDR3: CASSLAGRQPQHF; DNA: TGTGCCAGCAGTTTAGCAGGGAGGCAGCCCCAGCATTTT
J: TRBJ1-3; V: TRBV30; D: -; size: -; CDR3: CAWSVTWAVSGNTIYF; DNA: TGTGCCTGGAGTGTAACGTGGGCAGTCTCTGGAAACACCATATATTTT
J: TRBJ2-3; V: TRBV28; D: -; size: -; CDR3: CASSLFPRGVESPDTQYF; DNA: TGTGCCAGCAGTTTATTTCCCAGGGGTGTAGAGAGCCCAGATACGCAGTATTTT